This T cell receptor beta chain was sequenced in a study of T cells expressing NK-cell markers. Germline values: CDR1 SEHNR, CDR2 FQNEAQ (reference sequence). The CDR3 runs to 15 residues. TCRdb reprocessed the 5' RACE reads; each CDR3 protein has one entry and no DNA is given. The ten top clones account for around a third, within a sample of 150,000 or so distinct CDR3 sequences. The sequencing input was blood T cells: a sorted CD56 or NKG2C T cell subset, CD4+ or CD8+ T cells, or bulk PBMC T cells (not recorded which). V is TRBV7-9 and J is TRBJ1-4. This clonotype originated in a woman aged 45-60 years in good health. CDR3 amino acids: CASSLPPGSGEKLFF.